What follows describes a single T cell receptor beta chain. A much larger clone is a single base away; this may be a read error. This sample is part of a study of T cells in Graves' hyperthyroidism and ophthalmopathy. TCR beta CDR3 regions were amplified from RNA. Carried out on the TCR CDR3, a first-round RT-PCR used the HTBI primer set. TCRdb processed the multiplex PCR reads anew with MiXCR; each CDR3 protein has one entry. Found here are around 420,000 distinct CDR3 sequences, less than 20% of them singletons; the top ten hold roughly an eighth. Patients aged 18 to 65 had newly diagnosed hyperthyroidism lasting under 2 months. The receptor comes from a woman younger than 30 with Graves' hyperthyroidism. Sequencing was done on a sample of blood.

DNA of the CDR3: TGTGCCGGCAGCTCAGGGGGTGGTGAGAGCGATGAGCAGTTCTTC. This translates into CAGSSGGGESDEQFF. The gene calls are TRBV7-3 and TRBJ2-1; 7 bases are shared with TRBD1. CDR1 is SGHTA and CDR2 is FQGTGA in the germline V gene. The CDR3 length is 15 residues.